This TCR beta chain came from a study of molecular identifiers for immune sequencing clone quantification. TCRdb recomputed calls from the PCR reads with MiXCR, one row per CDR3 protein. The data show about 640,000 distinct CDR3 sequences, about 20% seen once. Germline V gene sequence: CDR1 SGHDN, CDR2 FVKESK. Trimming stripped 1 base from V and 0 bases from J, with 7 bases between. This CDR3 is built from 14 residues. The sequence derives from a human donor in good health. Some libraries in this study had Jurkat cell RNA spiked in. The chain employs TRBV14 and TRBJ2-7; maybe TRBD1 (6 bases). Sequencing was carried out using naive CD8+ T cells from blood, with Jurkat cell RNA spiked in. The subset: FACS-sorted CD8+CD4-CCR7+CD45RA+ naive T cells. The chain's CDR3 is CASSQGGLSYEQYF. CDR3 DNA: TGTGCCAGCAGCCAAGGGGGGCTCTCCTACGAGCAGTACTTC.